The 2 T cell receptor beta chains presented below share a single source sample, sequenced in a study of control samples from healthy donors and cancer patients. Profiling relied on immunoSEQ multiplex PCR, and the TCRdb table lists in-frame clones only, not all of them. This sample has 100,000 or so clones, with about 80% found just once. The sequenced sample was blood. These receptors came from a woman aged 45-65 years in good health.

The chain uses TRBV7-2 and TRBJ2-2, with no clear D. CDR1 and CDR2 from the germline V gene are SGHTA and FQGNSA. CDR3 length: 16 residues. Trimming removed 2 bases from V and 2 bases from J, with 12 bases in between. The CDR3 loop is CASSLRLRENTGELFF. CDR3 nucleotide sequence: TGTGCCAGCAGCTTAAGGCTTAGGGAAAACACCGGGGAGCTGTTTTTT. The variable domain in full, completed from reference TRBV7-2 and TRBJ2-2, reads GAGVSQSPSNKVTEKGKDVELRCDPISGHTALYWYRQSLGQGLEFLIYFQGNSAPDKSGLPSDRFSAERTGGSVSTLTIQRTQQEDSAVYLCASSLRLRENTGELFFGEGSRLTVL.

CDR3 sequence reads: CSASPQTYEQYF. The DNA of the CDR3 is TGCAGTGCTAGTCCCCAGACCTACGAGCAGTACTTC. The chain links TRBV20-1 to TRBJ2-7; unclear D gene. Germline loops: CDR1 DFQATT, CDR2 SNEGSKA (reference sequence). This CDR3 contains 12 residues. Between the trimmed V and J ends, which lost 3 bases and 2 bases, there was a span of 8 bases.